This T cell receptor beta chain emerged from a study of blood T cell repertoires in COVID-19. Study summary: Material from acute and convalescent COVID-19 was sourced from the United States, Italy and Spain.

Repertoires were generated with immunoSEQ multiplex PCR, while TCRdb's copy carries only in-frame clones and drops some. The data show about 36,000 clones, about three quarters seen once. The germline V gene has CDR1 LGHDT and CDR2 YNNKEL (reference sequence). The germline V and J ends were trimmed by 4 bases and 2 bases, with 15 bases remaining between them. The CDR3 is made up of 16 amino acids. The TCR comes from a man in his 60s with acute or convalescent COVID-19. Sequenced material: peripheral blood. The chain recombines TRBV3-1 (or the pseudogene TRBV3-2) with TRBJ1-5, with D possibly being TRBD1 (5 bases). CDR3 bases: TGTGCCAGCAGCCCGGGGGGAAGAACGGGCAATCAGCCCCAGCATTTT. This sequence encodes CASSPGGRTGNQPQHF.